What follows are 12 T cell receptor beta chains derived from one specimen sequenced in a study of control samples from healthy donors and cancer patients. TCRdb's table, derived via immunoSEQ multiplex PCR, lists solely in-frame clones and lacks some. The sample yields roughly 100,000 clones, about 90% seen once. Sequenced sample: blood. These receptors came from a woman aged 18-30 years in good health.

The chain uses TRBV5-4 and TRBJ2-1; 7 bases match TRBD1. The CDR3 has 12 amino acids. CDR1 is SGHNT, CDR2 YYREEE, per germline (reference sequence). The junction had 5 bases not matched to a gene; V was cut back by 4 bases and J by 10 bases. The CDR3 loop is CASSETGNEQFF. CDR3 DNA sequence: TGTGCCAGCAGCGAGACAGGGAACGAGCAGTTCTTC.

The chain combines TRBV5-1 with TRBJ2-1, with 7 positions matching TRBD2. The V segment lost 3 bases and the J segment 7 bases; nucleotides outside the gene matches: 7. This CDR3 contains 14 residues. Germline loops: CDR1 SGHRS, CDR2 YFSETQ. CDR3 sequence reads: CASSWDPSGNEQFF. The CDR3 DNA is TGCGCCAGCAGCTGGGACCCTAGCGGTAATGAGCAGTTCTTC.

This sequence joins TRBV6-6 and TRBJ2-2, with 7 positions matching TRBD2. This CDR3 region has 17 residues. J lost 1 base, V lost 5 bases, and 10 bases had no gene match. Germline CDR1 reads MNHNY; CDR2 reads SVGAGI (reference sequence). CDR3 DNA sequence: TGTGCCAGCAGTCCGGAGCGGGCTAGCGGGAACACCGGGGAGCTGTTTTTT. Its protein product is CASSPERASGNTGELFF.

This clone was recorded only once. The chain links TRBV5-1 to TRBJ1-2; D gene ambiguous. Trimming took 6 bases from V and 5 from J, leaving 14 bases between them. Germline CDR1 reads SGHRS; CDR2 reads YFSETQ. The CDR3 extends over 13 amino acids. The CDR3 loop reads CASNMGSQYGYTF. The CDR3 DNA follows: TGCGCCAGCAATATGGGCAGCCAATATGGCTACACCTTC.

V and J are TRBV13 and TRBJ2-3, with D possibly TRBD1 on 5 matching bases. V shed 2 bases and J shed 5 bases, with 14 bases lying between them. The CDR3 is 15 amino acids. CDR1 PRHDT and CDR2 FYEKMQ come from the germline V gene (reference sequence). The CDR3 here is CASSLSPGQGDTQYF. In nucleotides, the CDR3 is TGTGCCAGCAGCTTATCTCCAGGGCAAGGAGATACGCAGTATTTT.

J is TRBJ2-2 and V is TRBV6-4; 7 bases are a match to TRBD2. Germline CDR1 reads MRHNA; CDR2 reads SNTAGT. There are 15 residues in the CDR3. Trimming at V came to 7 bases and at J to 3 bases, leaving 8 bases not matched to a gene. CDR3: CASKDLAGDTGELFF. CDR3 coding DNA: TGTGCCAGCAAGGATCTCGCGGGGGACACCGGGGAGCTGTTTTTT.

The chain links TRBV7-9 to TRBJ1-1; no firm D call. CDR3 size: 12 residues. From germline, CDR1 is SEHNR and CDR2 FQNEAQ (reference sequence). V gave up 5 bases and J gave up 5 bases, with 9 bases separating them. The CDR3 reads CASSPGRTEAFF. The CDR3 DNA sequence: TGTGCCAGCAGCCCCGGGCGAACTGAAGCTTTCTTT.

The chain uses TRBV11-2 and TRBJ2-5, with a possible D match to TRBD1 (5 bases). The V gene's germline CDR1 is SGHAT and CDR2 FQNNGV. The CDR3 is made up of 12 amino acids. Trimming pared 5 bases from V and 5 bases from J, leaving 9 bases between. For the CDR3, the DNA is TGTGCCAGCAGCGAAGGGGTTGAGACCCAGTACTTC. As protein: CASSEGVETQYF. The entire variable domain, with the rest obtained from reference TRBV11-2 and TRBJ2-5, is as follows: EAGVAQSPRYKIIEKRQSVAFWCNPISGHATLYWYQQILGQGPKLLIQFQNNGVVDDSQLPKDRFSAERLKGVDSTLKIQPAKLEDSAVYLCASSEGVETQYFGPGTRLLVL.

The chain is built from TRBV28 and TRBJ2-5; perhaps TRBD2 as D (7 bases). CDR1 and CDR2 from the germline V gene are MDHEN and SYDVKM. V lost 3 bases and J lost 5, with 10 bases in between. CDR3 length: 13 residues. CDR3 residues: CASSLGGRETQYF. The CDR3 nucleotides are TGTGCCAGCAGTTTGGGGGGGCGGGAGACCCAGTACTTC. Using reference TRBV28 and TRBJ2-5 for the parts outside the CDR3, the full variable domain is DVKVTQSSRYLVKRTGEKVFLECVQDMDHENMFWYRQDPGLGLRLIYFSYDVKMKEKGDIPEGYSVSREKKERFSLILESASTNQTSMYLCASSLGGRETQYFGPGTRLLVL.

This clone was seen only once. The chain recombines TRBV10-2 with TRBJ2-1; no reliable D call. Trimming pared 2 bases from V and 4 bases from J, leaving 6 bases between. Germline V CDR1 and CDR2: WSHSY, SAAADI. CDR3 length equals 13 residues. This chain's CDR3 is CASSEILYNEQFF. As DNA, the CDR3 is TGCGCCAGCAGTGAGATCCTTTACAATGAGCAGTTCTTC.

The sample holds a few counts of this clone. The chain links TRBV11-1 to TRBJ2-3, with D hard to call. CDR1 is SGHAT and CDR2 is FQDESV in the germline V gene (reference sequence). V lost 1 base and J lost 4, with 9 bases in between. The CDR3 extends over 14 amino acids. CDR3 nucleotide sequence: TGTGCCAGCAGCTTAGTCCCTAGAGCAGATACGCAGTATTTT. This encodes CASSLVPRADTQYF.

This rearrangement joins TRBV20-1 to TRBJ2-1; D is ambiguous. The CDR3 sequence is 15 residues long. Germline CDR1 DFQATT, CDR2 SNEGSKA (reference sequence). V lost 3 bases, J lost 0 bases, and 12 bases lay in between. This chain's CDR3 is CSASKAPSSYNEQFF. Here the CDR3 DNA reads TGCAGTGCTAGTAAGGCTCCGAGCTCCTACAATGAGCAGTTCTTC.